This entry concerns a single T cell receptor (beta chain). As yet, its antigen is unknown. V was trimmed by 6 bases and J by 4 bases, leaving 12 bases between them. The CDR3 loop spans 13 amino acids. The germline V gene encodes CDR1 SGDLS and CDR2 YYNGEE. TCRdb's table, derived via immunoSEQ multiplex PCR, lists solely in-frame clones and lacks some. The table lists approximately 100,000 clones, more than 85% of them singletons. The source of the sample is a study of T cell responses to AZD1222 COVID-19 vaccine. The study, taken as a whole, reports: Mostly white British, mostly female donors; authors suggested clonal diversity may be underestimated. The study found Spike-specific TCR breadth and depth rose after two AZD1222 doses.

Sequenced material: peripheral blood, taken on day 0 of AZD1222 vaccination. The TCR was taken from an adult in good health. This chain uses TRBV9 with TRBJ2-3; D not certain. CDR3 loop: CASNNKQSDTQYF. The CDR3 nucleotides are TGTGCCAGCAACAATAAGCAGTCAGATACGCAGTATTTT.